One sample yielded the 23 T cell receptor beta chains listed below, sequenced in a study of T-cell reconstitution after alpha-beta-depleted transplantation in children (dated by TCRdb to the mid-2010s). Libraries were constructed by PCR. TCRdb names Illumina HiSeq 2500 as the instrument used. To normalize quantification of the TCRbeta repertoire, the TCR libraries were built with molecular barcoding that relied on unique molecular identifiers. TCRdb trimmed the raw reads at Q25, called clones with MiXCR and kept productive beta chains. Each CDR3 protein appears once, grouped with its most common genes and DNA. The sample table contains 440,000 or so distinct CDR3 sequences; only one count was recorded for 11% of them. Approximately 5% of the sample is held by the ten biggest clonotypes. The specimen was PBMCs from the stem cell graft donor, collected from the stem cell graft. These receptors all stem from a human donor who donated a stem cell graft to a child with acute myeloid leukemia.

This clonotype was observed at least ten times. The rearrangement uses TRBV5-1 and TRBJ2-1, with 15 positions matching TRBD2. V lost 5 bases, J lost 7 bases, and 10 bases stayed unmatched. The CDR3 sequence is 17 residues long. Germline V gives CDR1 SGHRS, CDR2 YFSETQ. The CDR3 DNA follows: TGCGCCAGCAGAGCCGGACTAGCGGGAGGGCCGCGGAATGAGCAGTTCTTC. Translated: CASRAGLAGGPRNEQFF.

For this clonotype: Compared with germline, one end of the junction differs, possibly owing to a read error. V usage is TRBV7-3 and J usage is TRBJ2-3; D remains ambiguous. Germline V lookup: CDR1 SGHTA, CDR2 FQGTGA. This CDR3 is built from 15 residues. As DNA, the CDR3 is TGTGCCAGCAGCCTAACTACCAATCCGGTGGATACGCAGTATTTT. Encoded protein: CASSLTTNPVDTQYF.

The rearrangement joins TRBV13 to TRBJ2-1, with D perhaps matching TRBD2 (6 bases). The germline V and J ends were trimmed by 3 bases and 4 bases, with 16 bases remaining between them. This CDR3 region has 16 residues. From germline, CDR1 is PRHDT and CDR2 FYEKMQ (reference sequence). DNA of the CDR3: TGTGCCAGCAGCTTGGCTCTCGGGACTGATTACAATGAGCAGTTCTTC. Translated: CASSLALGTDYNEQFF.

V and J are TRBV5-1 and TRBJ2-2; 7 bases are a match to TRBD2. The CDR3 consists of 14 residues. J was trimmed by 7 bases and V by 1 base; bases with no gene match: 4. Per germline, CDR1 SGHRS and CDR2 YFSETQ. The CDR3 nucleotides read TGCGCCAGCAGCTTGAAGACGGGAGGCGGGGAGCTGTTTTTT. Protein sequence: CASSLKTGGGELFF.

This clonotype was seen a handful of times. The V gene is TRBV30, the J gene TRBJ2-3, with no clear D. Germline V gene data show CDR1 as GTSNPN and CDR2 as SVGIG (reference sequence). Trimming removed 0 bases at V and 0 bases at J, with 10 bases between. The CDR3 has 15 amino acids. CDR3 nucleotide sequence: TGTGCCTGGAGTGTACGAAGGAGTAGCACAGATACGCAGTATTTT. Translation gives CAWSVRRSSTDTQYF.

This clonotype was picked up many times. J is TRBJ2-1 and V is TRBV20-1; D may be TRBD1 or TRBD2 (5 bases each). Germline CDR1 is DFQATT and CDR2 is SNEGSKA (reference sequence). The CDR3 is made up of 16 amino acids. Trimming shortened V by 1 base and J by 4 bases, and 17 bases separated the two germline ends. The DNA of the CDR3 is TGCAGTGCTAGAGGAGGGGTTGAACAGGTATACAATGAGCAGTTCTTC. Its protein product is CSARGGVEQVYNEQFF.

As DNA, the CDR3 is TGCAGTGCCACAGCTAGCGGGAGGTCTAGGGTTACATCCAATGAGCAGTTCTTC. Protein sequence: CSATASGRSRVTSNEQFF. The chain carries TRBV20-1 and TRBJ2-1; TRBD2 matches 11 bases. Germline CDR1 is DFQATT and CDR2 is SNEGSKA (reference sequence). V gave up 6 bases and J gave up 6 bases; unmatched junction bases: 19. CDR3 length: 18 residues.

Only a few counts were recorded for this clonotype. The chain recombines TRBV5-1 with TRBJ2-5, with a tentative D call TRBD2 (5 bases). V was cut by 2 bases and J by 5 bases, with 13 bases left in between. The CDR3 has 14 residues. The germline V gene has CDR1 SGHRS and CDR2 YFSETQ. The DNA of the CDR3 is TGCGCCAGCAGCTTCGGGCCCCGAGGGGAGACCCAGTACTTC. It encodes CASSFGPRGETQYF.

The chain uses TRBV11-2 and TRBJ2-7, with D tentatively TRBD2 (6 bases). Trimming left V 5 bases short and J 2 bases short, with 13 bases between. The germline gives CDR1 SGHAT, CDR2 FQNNGV. The CDR3 is made up of 14 amino acids. The CDR3 sequence: CASSALWGAYEQYV. In DNA form, the CDR3 reads TGTGCCAGCAGCGCCCTGTGGGGGGCCTACGAGCAGTACGTC.

Many counts were recorded for this clonotype. J is TRBJ1-2 and V is TRBV5-4; maybe TRBD1 (5 bases). The V and J ends lost 5 bases and 5 bases respectively, with 19 bases between them. Germline V CDR1 and CDR2: SGHNT, YYREEE (reference sequence). The CDR3 is made up of 15 amino acids. CDR3 coding DNA: TGTGCCAGCAGGTTCCGGGGGACGGGCTTATATGGCTACACCTTC. This gives the protein CASRFRGTGLYGYTF.

The chain employs TRBV12-3 or TRBV12-4 and TRBJ2-5; TRBD1 agrees at 11 bases. The CDR3 is made up of 14 amino acids. The junction had 0 bases not matched to a gene; V was cut back by 4 bases and J by 2 bases. The CDR3 loop is CASSWDRGQETQYF. CDR3 nucleotides: TGTGCCAGCAGTTGGGACAGGGGGCAAGAGACCCAGTACTTC.

This chain joins TRBV11-1 and TRBJ2-7; D is possibly TRBD2 (5 bases). This CDR3 has 12 amino acids. The germline V and J ends were trimmed by 5 bases and 7 bases, with 12 bases remaining between them. The germline gives CDR1 SGHAT, CDR2 FQDESV (reference sequence). CDR3: CASSPKTGEQYF. The CDR3 bases are TGTGCCAGCAGCCCTAAGACGGGGGAGCAGTACTTC.

This clonotype has just a few counts. At one of its ends the junction is not consistent with the germline gene, which may arise from a read error. This rearrangement joins TRBV15 to TRBJ2-4; D is uncertain. This CDR3 comprises 13 residues. Germline V lookup: CDR1 LNHNV, CDR2 YYDKDF (reference sequence). CDR3 sequence (DNA): TGTGCCACGAGCACCTCGAGACATAACATTCAGTACTTC. Translation gives CATSTSRHNIQYF.

This clonotype was seen more than once but under ten times. The gene calls are TRBV6-1 and TRBJ2-1; tentatively, D is TRBD2 (7 bases). Trimming stripped 6 bases from V and 0 bases from J, with 12 bases between. Germline assignment: CDR1 MNHNS and CDR2 SASEGT. CDR3 length: 15 amino acids. The CDR3 DNA is TGTGCCAGCAGGAGGGGGGGAAGCTCCTACAATGAGCAGTTCTTC. Protein sequence: CASRRGGSSYNEQFF.

This clonotype has a count of ten or more. The CDR3 protein is CASSVTSGTDTQYF. In DNA form, the CDR3 reads TGTGCCAGCAGCGTAACTAGCGGCACAGATACGCAGTATTTT. The chain recombines TRBV9 with TRBJ2-3; 7 bases are a match to TRBD2. The CDR3 has 14 residues. Germline trimming cut 1 base from V and 1 base from J; bases unmatched to any gene: 0. The V gene's germline CDR1 is SGDLS and CDR2 YYNGEE.

There are many counts of this clonotype. This chain links TRBV5-1 with TRBJ2-1; D tentatively reads TRBD1 or TRBD2 (5 bases each). V was cut by 7 bases and J by 5 bases, with 13 bases left in between. This CDR3 comprises 13 residues. Germline assignment: CDR1 SGHRS and CDR2 YFSETQ. The CDR3 bases are TGCGCCAGCGGCAATCTGGGGGACAATGAGCAGTTCTTC. Translating gives CASGNLGDNEQFF.

V and J are TRBV6-5 and TRBJ1-1; unclear D gene. The V gene lost 2 bases and the J gene lost 8 bases, with 6 bases spanning the gap. There are 11 residues in the CDR3. CDR1 is MNHEY, CDR2 SVGAGI, per germline. The CDR3 nucleotides are TGTGCCAGCAGTTACGGGCAGGAAGCTTTCTTT. Translation: CASSYGQEAFF.

This clonotype was recorded a few times. The rearrangement joins TRBV7-9 to TRBJ2-6; 8 nucleotides align to TRBD1. The CDR3 loop spans 17 amino acids. The V and J ends lost 3 bases and 1 base, in that order; junction bases with no gene match: 5. From germline, CDR1 is SEHNR and CDR2 FQNEAQ (reference sequence). CDR3 residues: CASSLYQGASGANVLTF. The CDR3 DNA is TGTGCCAGCAGCTTGTATCAGGGGGCGTCTGGGGCCAACGTCCTGACTTTC.

This clonotype was detected only a few times. This sequence joins TRBV29-1 and TRBJ2-3; 9 bases line up with TRBD2. The CDR3 length is 15 residues. The J segment lost 6 bases and the V segment lost 7 bases, leaving 14 bases of the junction unmatched. Per germline, CDR1 SQVTM and CDR2 ANQGSEA. CDR3 coding DNA: TGCAGCGGTGGACTAGCGAGCTCCGGGGGGGATACGCAGTATTTT. Its protein product is CSGGLASSGGDTQYF.

This clonotype came up a few times. V and J are TRBV20-1 and TRBJ2-1; no clear D gene. The V end lost 7 bases, the J end lost 0 bases, and 13 bases lay between the germline ends. The CDR3 has 14 amino acids. The V gene's germline CDR1 is DFQATT and CDR2 SNEGSKA (reference sequence). The CDR3: CSVSDGSSYNEQFF. CDR3 in DNA: TGCAGTGTTTCGGACGGAAGCTCCTACAATGAGCAGTTCTTC.

This clonotype turned up a few times. Here the CDR3 reads CASSPGVRNQPQHF. CDR3 nucleotides: TGTGCCAGCAGCCCTGGGGTCCGGAATCAGCCCCAGCATTTT. The J gene is TRBJ1-5, the V gene TRBV7-2; no definite D call. V lost 5 bases to trimming and J lost 4 bases, with 12 bases between them. The CDR3 consists of 14 residues. Per the germline V gene, CDR1 is SGHTA and CDR2 is FQGNSA.

The J gene is TRBJ2-2, the V gene TRBV29-1; D is possibly TRBD1 or TRBD2 (5 bases each). CDR1 is SQVTM, CDR2 ANQGSEA, per germline. Trimming removed 7 bases from V and 7 bases from J, with 19 bases in between. CDR3 length: 14 residues. The CDR3 bases are TGCAGCGCCACCGGGACGGATTTAGGCGGGGAGCTGTTTTTT. Protein sequence: CSATGTDLGGELFF.

In its sample, this clonotype was seen a few times. V gene TRBV29-1 combines with J gene TRBJ1-5; no definite D call. The CDR3 extends over 13 amino acids. Between the trimmed V and J ends, which lost 6 bases and 4 bases, there was a span of 13 bases. In germline, CDR1 is SQVTM, CDR2 ANQGSEA. The CDR3 DNA reads TGCAGCGTGGGAGCTGCGAGGAATCAGCCCCAGCATTTT. Translating it yields CSVGAARNQPQHF.